The clone carrying this T cell receptor beta chain came up a few times. Its specificity is not known. The sample comes from a study of cytomegalovirus exposure and HLA in healthy donors. Study-level points and caveats: Using a false discovery rate of 0.05, a later analysis showed that around 16,000 TCR beta sequences were associated with HLA alleles. Apart from CMV serostatus, no immune exposure information was available. In an earlier analysis, about 90% or about 30%: the productive usage of most TCR beta V segments.

Germline CDR1 SGHRS, CDR2 YFSETQ. V lost 0 bases, J lost 4 bases, and 4 bases lay in between. The CDR3 is made up of 13 amino acids. The PCR contained 60 Vbeta and 13 Jbeta primers. Data came from immunoSEQ multiplex PCR; TCRdb stores just in-frame clones and leaves some out. The sample lists 100,000 to 150,000 clones, 7% to 9.5% occurring once. This sequence was found in a woman aged 35 to 49 in good health and CMV-seropositive. Sample: PBMCs. The chain joins TRBV5-1 to TRBJ2-2; D unresolved. This CDR3 is CASSLVSTGELFF. CDR3 bases: TGCGCCAGCAGCTTGGTCAGCACCGGGGAGCTGTTTTTT.